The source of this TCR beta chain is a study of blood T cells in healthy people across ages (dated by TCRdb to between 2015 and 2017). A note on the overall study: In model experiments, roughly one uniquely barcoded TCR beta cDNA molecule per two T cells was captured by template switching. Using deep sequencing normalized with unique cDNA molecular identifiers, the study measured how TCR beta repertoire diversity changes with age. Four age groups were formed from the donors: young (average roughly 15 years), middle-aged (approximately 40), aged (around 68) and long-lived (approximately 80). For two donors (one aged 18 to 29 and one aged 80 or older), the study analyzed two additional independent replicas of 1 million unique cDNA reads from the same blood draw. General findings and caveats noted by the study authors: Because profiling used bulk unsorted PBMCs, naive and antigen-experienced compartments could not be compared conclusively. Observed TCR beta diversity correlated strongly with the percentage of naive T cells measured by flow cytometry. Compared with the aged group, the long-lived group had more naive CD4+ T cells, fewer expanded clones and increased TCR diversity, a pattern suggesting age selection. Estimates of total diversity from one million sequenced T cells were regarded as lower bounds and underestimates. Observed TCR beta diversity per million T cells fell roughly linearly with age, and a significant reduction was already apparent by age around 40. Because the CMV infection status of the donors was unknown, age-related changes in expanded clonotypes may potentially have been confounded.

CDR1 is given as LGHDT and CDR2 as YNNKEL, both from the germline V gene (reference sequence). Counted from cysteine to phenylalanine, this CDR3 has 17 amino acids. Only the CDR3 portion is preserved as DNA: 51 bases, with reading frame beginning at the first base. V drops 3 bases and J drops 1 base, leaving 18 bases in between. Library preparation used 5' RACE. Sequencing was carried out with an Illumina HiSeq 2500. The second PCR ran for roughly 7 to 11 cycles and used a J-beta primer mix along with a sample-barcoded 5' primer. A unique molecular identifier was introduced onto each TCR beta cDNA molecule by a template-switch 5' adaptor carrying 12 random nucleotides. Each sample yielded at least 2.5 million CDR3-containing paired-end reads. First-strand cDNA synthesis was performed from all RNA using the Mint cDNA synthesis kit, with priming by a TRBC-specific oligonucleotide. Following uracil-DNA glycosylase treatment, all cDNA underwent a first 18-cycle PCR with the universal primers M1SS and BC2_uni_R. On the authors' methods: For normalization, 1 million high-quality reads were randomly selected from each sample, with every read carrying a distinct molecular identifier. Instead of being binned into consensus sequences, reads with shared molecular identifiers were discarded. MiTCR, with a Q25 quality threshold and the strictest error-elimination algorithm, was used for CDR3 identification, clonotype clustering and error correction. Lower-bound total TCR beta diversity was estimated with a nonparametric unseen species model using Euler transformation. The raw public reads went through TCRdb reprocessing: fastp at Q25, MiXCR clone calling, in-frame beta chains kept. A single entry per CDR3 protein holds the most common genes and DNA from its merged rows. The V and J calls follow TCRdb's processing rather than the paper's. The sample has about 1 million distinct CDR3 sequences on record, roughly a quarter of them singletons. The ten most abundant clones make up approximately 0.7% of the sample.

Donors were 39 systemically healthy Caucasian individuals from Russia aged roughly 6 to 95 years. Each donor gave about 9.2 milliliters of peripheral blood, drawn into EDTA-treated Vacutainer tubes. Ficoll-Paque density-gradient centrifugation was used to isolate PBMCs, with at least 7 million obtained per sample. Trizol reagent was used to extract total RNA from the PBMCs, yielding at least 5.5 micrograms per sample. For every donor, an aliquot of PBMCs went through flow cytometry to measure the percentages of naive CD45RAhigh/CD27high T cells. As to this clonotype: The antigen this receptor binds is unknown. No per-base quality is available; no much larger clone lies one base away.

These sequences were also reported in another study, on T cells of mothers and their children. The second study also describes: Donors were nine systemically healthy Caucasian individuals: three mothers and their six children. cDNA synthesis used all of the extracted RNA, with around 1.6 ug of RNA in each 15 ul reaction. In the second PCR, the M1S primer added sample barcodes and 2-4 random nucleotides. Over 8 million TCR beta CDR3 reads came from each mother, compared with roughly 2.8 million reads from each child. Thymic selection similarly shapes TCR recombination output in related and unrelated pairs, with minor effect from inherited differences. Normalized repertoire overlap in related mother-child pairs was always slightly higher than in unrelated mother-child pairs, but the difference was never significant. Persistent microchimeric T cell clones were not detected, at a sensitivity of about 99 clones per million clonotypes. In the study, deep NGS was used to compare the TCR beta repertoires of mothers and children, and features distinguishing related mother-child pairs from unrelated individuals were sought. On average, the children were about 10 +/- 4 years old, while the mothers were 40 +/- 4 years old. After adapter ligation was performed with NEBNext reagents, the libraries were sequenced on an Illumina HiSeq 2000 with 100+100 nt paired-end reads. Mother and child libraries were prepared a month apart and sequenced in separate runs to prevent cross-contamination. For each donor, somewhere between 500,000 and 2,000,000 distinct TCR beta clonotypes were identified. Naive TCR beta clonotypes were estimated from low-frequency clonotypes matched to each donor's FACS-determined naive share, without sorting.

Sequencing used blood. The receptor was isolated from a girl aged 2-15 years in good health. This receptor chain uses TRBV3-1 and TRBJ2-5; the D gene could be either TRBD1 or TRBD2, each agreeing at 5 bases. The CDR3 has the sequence CASSHQGRGTIQETQYF. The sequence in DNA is TGTGCCAGCAGCCACCAAGGCCGGGGCACAATCCAAGAGACCCAGTACTTC.